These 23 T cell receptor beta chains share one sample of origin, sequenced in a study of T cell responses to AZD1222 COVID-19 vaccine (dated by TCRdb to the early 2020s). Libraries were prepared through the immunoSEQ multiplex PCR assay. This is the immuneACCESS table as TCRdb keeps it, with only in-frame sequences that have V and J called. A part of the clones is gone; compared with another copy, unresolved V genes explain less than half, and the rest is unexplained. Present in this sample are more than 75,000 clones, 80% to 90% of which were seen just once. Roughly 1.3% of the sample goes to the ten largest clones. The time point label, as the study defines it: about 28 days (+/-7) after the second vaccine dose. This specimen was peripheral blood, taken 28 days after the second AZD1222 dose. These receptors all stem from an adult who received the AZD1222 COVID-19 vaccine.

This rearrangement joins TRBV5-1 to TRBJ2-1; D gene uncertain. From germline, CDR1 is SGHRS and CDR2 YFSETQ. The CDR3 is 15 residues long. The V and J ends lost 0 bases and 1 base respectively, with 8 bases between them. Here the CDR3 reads CASSLGGKSYNEQFF. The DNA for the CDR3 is TGCGCCAGCAGCTTGGGGGGAAAATCCTACAATGAGCAGTTCTTC.

The CDR3 nucleotides are TGTGCCAGCAGGGGCGGCACAGATACGCAGTATTTT. The encoded protein is CASRGGTDTQYF. The genes are TRBV28 and TRBJ2-3; D unclear. V lost 6 bases to trimming and J lost 1 base, with 5 bases between them. This CDR3 comprises 12 residues. The V gene's germline CDR1 is MDHEN and CDR2 SYDVKM.

DNA for the CDR3: TGCAGTGCTGAGAATGAAAAACTGTTTTTT. Its protein product is CSAENEKLFF. The rearrangement links TRBV20-1 to TRBJ1-4; D remains unclear. The length of the CDR3 is 10 residues. V dropped 5 bases and J dropped 5 bases, with 3 bases sitting between them. Germline CDR1 DFQATT, CDR2 SNEGSKA (reference sequence).

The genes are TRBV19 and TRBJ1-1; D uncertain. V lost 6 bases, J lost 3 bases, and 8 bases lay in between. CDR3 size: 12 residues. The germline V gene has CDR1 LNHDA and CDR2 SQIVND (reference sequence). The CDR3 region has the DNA TGTGCCAGTAGGAGGAGGGACACTGAAGCTTTCTTT. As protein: CASRRRDTEAFF. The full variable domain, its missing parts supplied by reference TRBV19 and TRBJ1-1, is DGGITQSPKYLFRKEGQNVTLSCEQNLNHDAMYWYRQDPGQGLRLIYYSQIVNDFQKGDIAEGYSVSREKKESFPLTVTSAQKNPTAFYLCASRRRDTEAFFGQGTRLTVV.

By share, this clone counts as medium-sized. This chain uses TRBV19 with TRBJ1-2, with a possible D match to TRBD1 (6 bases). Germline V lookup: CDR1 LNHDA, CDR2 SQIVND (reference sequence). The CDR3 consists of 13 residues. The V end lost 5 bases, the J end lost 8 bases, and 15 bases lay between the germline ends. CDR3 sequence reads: CASSSDRWGGYTF. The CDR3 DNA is TGTGCCAGTAGTTCCGACAGGTGGGGAGGCTACACCTTC.

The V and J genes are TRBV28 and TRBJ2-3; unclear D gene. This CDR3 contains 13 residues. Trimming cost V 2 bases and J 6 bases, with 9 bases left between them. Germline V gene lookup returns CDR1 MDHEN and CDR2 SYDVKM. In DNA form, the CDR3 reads TGTGCCAGCAGTTTAATCTCCCAGGATACGCAGTATTTT. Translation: CASSLISQDTQYF.

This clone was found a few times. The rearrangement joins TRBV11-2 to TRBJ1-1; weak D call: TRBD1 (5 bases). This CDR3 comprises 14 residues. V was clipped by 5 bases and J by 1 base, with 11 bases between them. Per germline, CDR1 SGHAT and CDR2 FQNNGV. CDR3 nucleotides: TGTGCCAGCAGCCTGGGACTCCGGAACACTGAAGCTTTCTTT. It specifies CASSLGLRNTEAFF.

For the CDR3, the DNA is TGTGCCAGCAGCTCCCTTGGAGGGCCTTCAGGGGAGCTGTTTTTT. This codes for CASSSLGGPSGELFF. The rearrangement joins TRBV9 to TRBJ2-2, with D perhaps TRBD2 (6 bases). Trimming took 4 bases from V and 8 from J, leaving 18 bases between them. The CDR3 runs to 15 residues. Germline CDR1 is SGDLS and CDR2 is YYNGEE.

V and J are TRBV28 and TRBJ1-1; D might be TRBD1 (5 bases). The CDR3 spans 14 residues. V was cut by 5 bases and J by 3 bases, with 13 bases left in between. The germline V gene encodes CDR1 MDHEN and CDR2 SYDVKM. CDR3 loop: CASSRFREDTEAFF. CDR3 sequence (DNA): TGTGCCAGCAGTAGATTCAGGGAGGACACTGAAGCTTTCTTT. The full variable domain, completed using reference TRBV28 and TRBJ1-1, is DVKVTQSSRYLVKRTGEKVFLECVQDMDHENMFWYRQDPGLGLRLIYFSYDVKMKEKGDIPEGYSVSREKKERFSLILESASTNQTSMYLCASSRFREDTEAFFGQGTRLTVV.

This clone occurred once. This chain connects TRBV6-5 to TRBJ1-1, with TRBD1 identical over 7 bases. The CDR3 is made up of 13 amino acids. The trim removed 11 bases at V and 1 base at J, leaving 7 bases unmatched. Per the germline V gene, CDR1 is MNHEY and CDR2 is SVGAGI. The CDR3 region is CAVQGPGNTEAFF. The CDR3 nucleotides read TGTGCCGTACAGGGGCCAGGGAACACTGAAGCTTTCTTT.

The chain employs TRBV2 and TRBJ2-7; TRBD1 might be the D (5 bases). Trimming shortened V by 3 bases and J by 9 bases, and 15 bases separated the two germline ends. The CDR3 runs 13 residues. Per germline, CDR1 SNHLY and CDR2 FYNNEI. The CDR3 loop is CASSDRQGVWQYF. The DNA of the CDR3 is TGTGCCAGCAGTGATCGGCAGGGTGTTTGGCAGTACTTC. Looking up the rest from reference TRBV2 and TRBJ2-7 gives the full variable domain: EPEVTQTPSHQVTQMGQEVILRCVPISNHLYFYWYRQILGQKVEFLVSFYNNEISEKSEIFDDQFSVERPDGSNFTLKIRSTKLEDSAMYFCASSDRQGVWQYFGPGTRLTVT.

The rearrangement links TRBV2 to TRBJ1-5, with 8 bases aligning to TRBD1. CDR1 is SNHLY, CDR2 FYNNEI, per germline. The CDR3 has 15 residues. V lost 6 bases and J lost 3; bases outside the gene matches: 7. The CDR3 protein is CASSYRTGNNQPQHF. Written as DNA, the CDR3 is TGTGCCAGCAGCTACAGGACAGGGAACAATCAGCCCCAGCATTTT.

CDR3 amino acids: CASMVGANQPQHF. For the CDR3, the DNA is TGTGCCAGTATGGTGGGAGCTAACCAGCCCCAGCATTTT. The chain has TRBV19 and TRBJ1-5; D is ambiguous. The V gene's germline CDR1 is LNHDA and CDR2 SQIVND (reference sequence). This CDR3 spans 13 amino acids. The ends were cut back, 7 bases at V and 7 bases at J, with 14 bases in the middle.

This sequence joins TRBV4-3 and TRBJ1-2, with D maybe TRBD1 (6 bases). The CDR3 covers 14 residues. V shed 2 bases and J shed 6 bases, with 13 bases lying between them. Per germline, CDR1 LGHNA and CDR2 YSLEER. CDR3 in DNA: TGCGCCAGCAGCCAATTCCGGGACAATAATGGCTACACCTTC. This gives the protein CASSQFRDNNGYTF.

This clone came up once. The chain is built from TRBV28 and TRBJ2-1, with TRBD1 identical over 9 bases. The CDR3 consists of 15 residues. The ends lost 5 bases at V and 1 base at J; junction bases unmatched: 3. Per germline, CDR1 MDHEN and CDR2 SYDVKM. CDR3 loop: CASSTGGQSYNEQFF. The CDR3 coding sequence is TGTGCCAGCAGTACAGGGGGCCAATCCTACAATGAGCAGTTCTTC.

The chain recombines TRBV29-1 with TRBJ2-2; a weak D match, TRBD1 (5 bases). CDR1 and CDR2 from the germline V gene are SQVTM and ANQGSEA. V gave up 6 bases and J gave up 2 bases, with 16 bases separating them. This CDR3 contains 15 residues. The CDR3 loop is CSVLNSGLNTGELFF. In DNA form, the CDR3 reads TGCAGCGTGCTAAATTCAGGGCTTAACACCGGGGAGCTGTTTTTT.

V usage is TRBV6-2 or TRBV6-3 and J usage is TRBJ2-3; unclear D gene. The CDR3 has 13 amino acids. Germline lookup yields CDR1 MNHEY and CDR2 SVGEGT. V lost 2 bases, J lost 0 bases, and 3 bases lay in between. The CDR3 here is CASSYLSTDTQYF. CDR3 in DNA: TGTGCCAGCAGTTACCTTAGCACAGATACGCAGTATTTT.

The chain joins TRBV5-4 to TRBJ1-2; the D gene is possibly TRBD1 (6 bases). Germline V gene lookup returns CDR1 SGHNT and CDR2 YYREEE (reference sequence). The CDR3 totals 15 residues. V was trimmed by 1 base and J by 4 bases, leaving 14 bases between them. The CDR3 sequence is CASSLTSGVTYGYTF. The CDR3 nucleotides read TGTGCCAGCAGCTTGACGTCAGGGGTCACCTATGGCTACACCTTC.

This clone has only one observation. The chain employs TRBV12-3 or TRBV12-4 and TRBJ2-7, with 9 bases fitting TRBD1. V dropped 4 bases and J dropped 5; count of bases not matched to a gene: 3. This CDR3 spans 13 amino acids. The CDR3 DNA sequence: TGTGCCAGCAGTTCGACAGGGGGTAACGAGCAGTACTTC. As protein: CASSSTGGNEQYF.

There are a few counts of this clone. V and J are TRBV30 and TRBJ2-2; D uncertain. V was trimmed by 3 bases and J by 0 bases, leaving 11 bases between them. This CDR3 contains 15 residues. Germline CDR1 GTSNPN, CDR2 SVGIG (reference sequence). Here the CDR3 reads CAWRNWRTNTGELFF. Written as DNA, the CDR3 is TGTGCCTGGAGGAACTGGCGGACGAACACCGGGGAGCTGTTTTTT. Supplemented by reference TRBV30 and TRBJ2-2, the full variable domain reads SQTIHQWPATLVQPVGSPLSLECTVEGTSNPNLYWYRQAAGRGLQLLFYSVGIGQISSEVPQNLSASRPQDRQFILSSKKLLLSDSGFYLCAWRNWRTNTGELFFGEGSRLTVL.

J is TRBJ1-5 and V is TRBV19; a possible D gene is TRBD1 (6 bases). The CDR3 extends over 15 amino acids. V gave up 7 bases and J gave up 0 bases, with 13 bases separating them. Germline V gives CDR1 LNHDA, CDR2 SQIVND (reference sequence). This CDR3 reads CASIGQIYSNQPQHF. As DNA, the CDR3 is TGTGCCAGTATCGGACAGATTTATAGCAATCAGCCCCAGCATTTT.

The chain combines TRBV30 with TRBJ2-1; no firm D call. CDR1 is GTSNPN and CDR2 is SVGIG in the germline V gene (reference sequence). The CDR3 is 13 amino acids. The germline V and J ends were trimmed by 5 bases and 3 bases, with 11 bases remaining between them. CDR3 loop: CAWGKQYYNEQFF. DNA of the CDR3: TGTGCCTGGGGCAAGCAGTACTACAATGAGCAGTTCTTC.

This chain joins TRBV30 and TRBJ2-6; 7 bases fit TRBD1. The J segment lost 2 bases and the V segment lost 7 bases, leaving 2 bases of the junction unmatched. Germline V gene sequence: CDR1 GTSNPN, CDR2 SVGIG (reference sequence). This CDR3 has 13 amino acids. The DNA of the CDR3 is TGTGCCTCCGACAGGGCTGGGGCCAACGTCCTGACTTTC. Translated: CASDRAGANVLTF.